What follows describes a single T cell receptor beta chain. Germline lookup yields CDR1 SGHVS and CDR2 FQNEAQ. The junction had 8 bases not matched to a gene; V was cut back by 5 bases and J by 3 bases. The CDR3 contains 17 residues. The repertoire was sequenced with immunoSEQ multiplex PCR; TCRdb's copy has only in-frame clones and lacks some. The sample consists of some 27,000 clones, around 90% of them appearing once. The data were taken from a study of blood T cell repertoires in COVID-19. Across the study: Samples taken during acute and convalescent COVID-19 were collected in the United States, Italy and Spain. In each case, the material was cDNA or gDNA derived from T cells, B-cell-depleted T cells, or PBMCs.

The chain employs TRBV7-8 and TRBJ1-6; 9 bases line up with TRBD1. The material sequenced was peripheral blood. This sequence was found in a human donor in a cohort sampled during active COVID-19. CDR3 in amino acids: CASSIGTGNIYNSPLHF. DNA for the CDR3: TGTGCCAGCAGCATCGGGACAGGGAATATCTATAATTCACCCCTCCACTTT.